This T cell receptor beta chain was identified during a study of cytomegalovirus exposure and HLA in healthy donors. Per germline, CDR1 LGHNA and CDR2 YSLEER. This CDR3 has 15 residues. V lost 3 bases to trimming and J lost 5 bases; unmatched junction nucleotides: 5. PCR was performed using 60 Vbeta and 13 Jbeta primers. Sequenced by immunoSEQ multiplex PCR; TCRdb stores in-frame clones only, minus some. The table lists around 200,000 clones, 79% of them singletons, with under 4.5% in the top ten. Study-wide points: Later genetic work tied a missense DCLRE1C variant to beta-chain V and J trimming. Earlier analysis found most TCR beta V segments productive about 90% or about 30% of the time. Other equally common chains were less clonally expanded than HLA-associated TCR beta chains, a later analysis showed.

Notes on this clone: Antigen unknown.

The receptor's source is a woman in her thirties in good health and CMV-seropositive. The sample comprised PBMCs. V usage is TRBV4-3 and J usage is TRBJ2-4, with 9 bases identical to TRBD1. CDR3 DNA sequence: TGCGCCAGCAGCCAGGATACAGGGGGCGAAAACATTCAGTACTTC. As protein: CASSQDTGGENIQYF.